The rows below give T cell receptor beta chains drawn from one sample of a study of blood T cells in healthy people across ages. TCRdb passed the 5' RACE reads through MiXCR, listing each CDR3 protein once. The repertoire consists of 1.5 million to 2 million distinct CDR3 sequences, with roughly 32% occurring once and the leading ten covering roughly 10%. The sequencing sample was made of blood. These TCRs come from a woman in her thirties in good health. The CDR3 runs from the conserved cysteine through the conserved F or W. The D gene is left open where the match is weak. For some rows the clone size is stated as once, few or many, or as a class when expanded; others skip it.

TRBJ2-3	few	TRBV15	.	CATSSGGSDTQYF	TGTGCCACCAGCAGCGGGGGTTCAGATACGCAGTATTTT
TRBJ2-1	many	TRBV20-1	TRBD2	CSARSPAGENEQFF	TGCAGTGCTAGAAGTCCAGCGGGAGAGAATGAGCAGTTCTTC
TRBJ2-1	few	TRBV9	TRBD2	CASSVSGTSGGKRNEQFF	TGTGCCAGCAGCGTATCAGGGACTAGCGGTGGAAAGCGTAATGAGCAGTTCTTC
TRBJ1-1	.	TRBV5-1	.	CASMGIPRNTEAFF	TGCGCCAGCATGGGGATACCTAGGAACACTGAAGCTTTCTTT
TRBJ2-5	many	TRBV29-1	.	CSVLGASETQYF	TGCAGCGTCCTTGGGGCATCGGAGACCCAGTACTTC
TRBJ2-2	many	TRBV10-3	.	CAIEDSTNTGELFF	TGTGCCATCGAAGATAGCACCAACACCGGGGAGCTGTTTTTT
TRBJ2-3	many	TRBV7-6	.	CASSFNRDGTDTQYF	TGTGCCAGCAGCTTTAACAGGGATGGCACAGATACGCAGTATTTT
TRBJ1-1	.	TRBV6-2/TRBV6-3	TRBD1	CASRQGATPPEAFF	TGTGCCAGCAGGCAGGGGGCCACCCCTCCTGAAGCTTTCTTT
TRBJ2-2	.	TRBV6-5	TRBD1	CAVWDRANTGELFF	TGTGCCGTCTGGGACAGGGCGAACACCGGGGAGCTGTTTTTT
TRBJ2-1	.	TRBV28	.	CASSFPSSNRGEQFF	TGTGCCAGCAGTTTTCCCTCGTCTAATCGGGGTGAGCAGTTCTTC
TRBJ1-6	.	TRBV6-2/TRBV6-3	TRBD1	CASTGDRGAYNSPLHF	TGTGCCAGCACCGGAGACAGGGGGGCCTATAATTCACCCCTCCACTTT
TRBJ2-4	.	TRBV5-4	.	CASRNDGDIQYF	TGTGCCAGCAGGAACGACGGGGACATTCAGTACTTC
TRBJ2-2	few	TRBV10-2	.	CASSEGPGPNTGELFF	TGCGCCAGCAGTGAGGGACCGGGACCGAACACCGGGGAGCTGTTTTTT
TRBJ2-3	.	TRBV5-1	TRBD2	CASSLEERGYTDTQYF	TGCGCCAGCAGCTTGGAAGAGCGGGGGTACACAGATACGCAGTATTTT
TRBJ2-3	.	TRBV7-2	.	CASSFRGIQRATQYF	TGTGCCAGCAGCTTTAGGGGTATCCAAAGGGCAACGCAGTATTTT
TRBJ1-4	few	TRBV4-1	.	CASSQGLLALNREKLFF	TGCGCCAGCAGCCAAGGTCTTTTGGCGCTCAACAGGGAAAAACTGTTTTTT
TRBJ2-3	.	TRBV27	TRBD1	CASSILGTDSTDTQYF	TGTGCCAGCAGTATCCTCGGGACAGACTCCACAGATACGCAGTATTTT